The rows below give T cell receptor beta chains drawn from one sample of a study of identical twins. Each CDR3 protein gets one entry after TCRdb re-called the 5' RACE reads with MiXCR. The sample consists of 1.5 million to 2 million distinct CDR3 sequences, less than 35% of them appearing once. Specimen: cord blood. The receptors stem from a newborn girl in good health. Both conserved end residues are part of each CDR3. Fields, in order: J gene, D gene, V gene, clone size, CDR3 length, CDR3 DNA, CDR3 protein. D genes are given only for firm matches. Where a row states a size, it is once, few, many or the class of an expanded clone; other rows omit it.

j_call: TRBJ2-2
d_call: TRBD1
v_call: TRBV24-1
clone_size: -
cdr3_length: 17
cdr3_nt: TGTGCCACCAGTGATACCGGGACAGGGGGCGACACCGGGGAGCTGTTTTTT
cdr3_aa: CATSDTGTGGDTGELFF

j_call: TRBJ2-7
d_call: TRBD2
v_call: TRBV20-1
clone_size: -
cdr3_length: 16
cdr3_nt: TGCAGTGCTAGAGATCCTAGCGGGGGCTCCTACAATGAGCAGTACTTC
cdr3_aa: CSARDPSGGSYNEQYF

j_call: TRBJ2-5
d_call: -
v_call: TRBV2
clone_size: -
cdr3_length: 10
cdr3_nt: TGTGCCAGCAGTGAGTTAACCCAGTACTTC
cdr3_aa: CASSELTQYF

j_call: TRBJ2-5
d_call: -
v_call: TRBV3-1
clone_size: -
cdr3_length: 14
cdr3_nt: TGTGCCAGCAGCCAAGCCGGTTTCCAAGAGACCCAGTACTTC
cdr3_aa: CASSQAGFQETQYF

j_call: TRBJ1-2
d_call: -
v_call: TRBV24-1
clone_size: -
cdr3_length: 15
cdr3_nt: TGTGCCACCAGTGACTCACCAACCGGTTTCAGTGGCTACACCTTC
cdr3_aa: CATSDSPTGFSGYTF

j_call: TRBJ2-1
d_call: TRBD2
v_call: TRBV11-2
clone_size: once
cdr3_length: 14
cdr3_nt: TGTGCCAACAGCCAGCGGGGCTCCTACAATGAGCAGTTCTTC
cdr3_aa: CANSQRGSYNEQFF

j_call: TRBJ2-2
d_call: -
v_call: TRBV4-1
clone_size: -
cdr3_length: 16
cdr3_nt: TGCGCCAGCAGCTCCCGACTTCGTACGAGCACCGGGGAGCTGTTTTTT
cdr3_aa: CASSSRLRTSTGELFF

j_call: TRBJ1-5
d_call: -
v_call: TRBV12-3/TRBV12-4
clone_size: -
cdr3_length: 17
cdr3_nt: TGTGCCAGCTCGGTAGGGTTCGGTAGGGCGAGCAATCAGCCCCAGCATTTT
cdr3_aa: CASSVGFGRASNQPQHF

j_call: TRBJ2-3
d_call: -
v_call: TRBV20-1
clone_size: few
cdr3_length: 14
cdr3_nt: TGCAGTGCTAGTTTCCGGCCCACCACAGATACGCAGTATTTT
cdr3_aa: CSASFRPTTDTQYF

j_call: TRBJ2-5
d_call: TRBD2
v_call: TRBV6-5
clone_size: -
cdr3_length: 15
cdr3_nt: TGTGCCAGCAGCCGGAGCGGGGGGGTATACAATGAGCAGTACTTC
cdr3_aa: CASSRSGGVYNEQYF

j_call: TRBJ2-1
d_call: TRBD2
v_call: TRBV2
clone_size: few
cdr3_length: 13
cdr3_nt: TGTGCCAGCCTCCGCGGGAGGGCCAATGAGCAGTTCTTC
cdr3_aa: CASLRGRANEQFF

j_call: TRBJ2-3
d_call: -
v_call: TRBV30
clone_size: -
cdr3_length: 15
cdr3_nt: TGTGCCTGGAGAAAGCGGGTTTGGGGCACAGATACGCAGTATTTT
cdr3_aa: CAWRKRVWGTDTQYF

j_call: TRBJ2-3
d_call: TRBD2
v_call: TRBV15
clone_size: once
cdr3_length: 18
cdr3_nt: TGTGCCACCAGCAAGAGATCAGGACTAGCGGGAGCTGTAGATACGCAGTATTTT
cdr3_aa: CATSKRSGLAGAVDTQYF

j_call: TRBJ1-2
d_call: -
v_call: TRBV10-3
clone_size: few
cdr3_length: 13
cdr3_nt: TGTGCCACCTCCTACAGGGAAAACTATGGCTACACCTTC
cdr3_aa: CATSYRENYGYTF

j_call: TRBJ1-4
d_call: -
v_call: TRBV4-1
clone_size: -
cdr3_length: 16
cdr3_nt: TGCGCCAGCAGCCAAGATACGGGACTCCGTAATGAAAAACTGTTTTTT
cdr3_aa: CASSQDTGLRNEKLFF

j_call: TRBJ2-4
d_call: TRBD2
v_call: TRBV25-1
clone_size: -
cdr3_length: 19
cdr3_nt: TGTGCCAGCAGTGAATTTGGGCTAGCGGGAGGGGCGGCCAAAAACATTCAGTACTTC
cdr3_aa: CASSEFGLAGGAAKNIQYF

j_call: TRBJ2-3
d_call: -
v_call: TRBV4-2
clone_size: -
cdr3_length: 13
cdr3_nt: TGTGCCAGCAGCCAGGAGCGGATGCATACGCAGTATTTT
cdr3_aa: CASSQERMHTQYF

j_call: TRBJ2-4
d_call: TRBD1
v_call: TRBV7-9
clone_size: -
cdr3_length: 14
cdr3_nt: TGTGCCAGCAGCCCCAGGGGGTCCAAAAACATTCAGTACTTC
cdr3_aa: CASSPRGSKNIQYF

j_call: TRBJ1-5
d_call: -
v_call: TRBV28
clone_size: many
cdr3_length: 12
cdr3_nt: TGTGCCAGCAGTCGGGTCAATCAGCCCCAGCATTTT
cdr3_aa: CASSRVNQPQHF

j_call: TRBJ2-1
d_call: -
v_call: TRBV7-9
clone_size: -
cdr3_length: 12
cdr3_nt: TGTGCCAGCGAACACTCCTACAATGAGCAGTTCTTC
cdr3_aa: CASEHSYNEQFF

j_call: TRBJ1-5
d_call: -
v_call: TRBV7-8
clone_size: -
cdr3_length: 20
cdr3_nt: TGTGCCAGCAGCTTAGCTTCATGGGGAGGGAGGGGTTATAGCAATCAGCCCCAGCATTTT
cdr3_aa: CASSLASWGGRGYSNQPQHF

j_call: TRBJ1-2
d_call: -
v_call: TRBV28
clone_size: few
cdr3_length: 15
cdr3_nt: TGTGCCAGCAGTTTATCTGCCAGGGTTAACTATGGCTACACCTTC
cdr3_aa: CASSLSARVNYGYTF

j_call: TRBJ2-7
d_call: TRBD2
v_call: TRBV12-5
clone_size: -
cdr3_length: 17
cdr3_nt: TGTGCTAGTGGTTTGTACCCGGGACTAGCATTCTACAATGAGCAGTACTTC
cdr3_aa: CASGLYPGLAFYNEQYF

j_call: TRBJ2-7
d_call: TRBD1
v_call: TRBV11-1
clone_size: -
cdr3_length: 14
cdr3_nt: TGTGCCAGCAGCTTCCGGACAGGGCTGGACGAGCAGTACTTC
cdr3_aa: CASSFRTGLDEQYF

j_call: TRBJ2-1
d_call: TRBD2
v_call: TRBV18
clone_size: -
cdr3_length: 16
cdr3_nt: TGTGCCAGCTCACCGGCTAGCGGGACATCCTACAATGAGCAGTTCTTC
cdr3_aa: CASSPASGTSYNEQFF